This T cell receptor (beta chain) was documented in a study of T cell responses to AZD1222 COVID-19 vaccine. Trimming pared 4 bases from V and 3 bases from J, leaving 10 bases between. Germline assignment: CDR1 MNHEY and CDR2 SVGAGI. This CDR3 comprises 14 residues. The table came from immunoSEQ multiplex PCR; TCRdb's copy has only in-frame clones and leaves some out. The sample holds 95,000 to 110,000 clones, 87% seen once. This clonotype was sampled from an adult who received the AZD1222 COVID-19 vaccine. V usage is TRBV6-5 and J usage is TRBJ1-3; maybe TRBD1 (5 bases). This specimen was peripheral blood, taken 28 days after the second AZD1222 dose. The CDR3 loop is CASSLGEFGNTIYF. The CDR3 DNA reads as TGTGCCAGCAGTTTGGGGGAATTTGGAAACACCATATATTTT.